This T cell receptor beta chain is drawn from a study of blood T cell repertoires in COVID-19. Whole-study context: Samples of COVID-19 (acute and convalescent) were obtained from the United States, Italy and Spain. PBMCs, B-cell-depleted T cells, or T cells provided the cDNA or gDNA that made up the material.

Clones were read by immunoSEQ multiplex PCR, and TCRdb kept only the in-frame ones, dropping some. The sample has hundreds of thousands of clones, roughly four fifths seen once. CDR1 SGDLS and CDR2 YYNGEE come from the germline V gene. The V end lost 3 bases, the J end lost 9 bases, and 16 bases lay between the germline ends. The CDR3 length is 14 residues. The source material was peripheral blood. This receptor was taken from a woman of 80 years or more with acute or convalescent COVID-19. This sequence joins TRBV9 and TRBJ1-3; maybe TRBD1 (5 bases). CDR3 region: CASSGLWGTRTIYF. For the CDR3, the DNA is TGTGCCAGCAGCGGCCTATGGGGCACCCGCACCATATATTTT.